The clone carrying this T cell receptor (beta chain) was counted ten times or more. Its cognate antigen is unknown. Germline assignment: CDR1 SNHLY and CDR2 FYNNEI. V was cut by 6 bases and J by 5 bases, with 8 bases left in between. This CDR3 spans 12 amino acids. These data are taken from a study of Graves' ophthalmopathy and Graves' hyperthyroidism. General observations from the study: Most thyroid clonotypes with frequency above 0.001 were detected in blood too.

For repertoire sequencing, the TCR beta CDR3 regions were amplified from RNA transcripts. HTBI primers served in a first-round RT-PCR, which a second-round multiplex PCR followed. TCRdb re-derived calls from the multiplex PCR reads in MiXCR, one entry per CDR3 protein. Of some 25,000 distinct CDR3 sequences listed, about 44% are singletons. Patients were diagnosed from clinical symptoms, serum thyroxine, TRAb, thyroid ultrasound and orbital computed tomography. This receptor was taken from an adult woman with stable Graves' hyperthyroidism. Sequenced input: peripheral blood. The chain employs TRBV2 and TRBJ1-5, with D hard to call. This CDR3 is CASRYEDQPQHF. DNA for the CDR3: TGTGCCAGCAGGTATGAGGATCAGCCCCAGCATTTT.